This T cell receptor beta chain was recorded in a study of T cell responses to AZD1222 COVID-19 vaccine. About the research overall: Combined were second doses at about 4 or about 12 weeks.

Study-wide findings and caveats: Regions 160-218 and 743-854 dominated among vaccine-associated CD4 TCRs spanning spike.

Comments on this clone: Its antigen is as yet unknown.

Assay used: immunoSEQ multiplex PCR; TCRdb lists only in-frame clones, some missing. Of some 150,000 clones detected, roughly nine tenths appear once; the ten largest clones hold 1.8%. Germline V gives CDR1 SGHTA, CDR2 FQGNSA. Between the trimmed V and J ends, which lost 1 base and 2 bases, there was a span of 10 bases. There are 15 residues in the CDR3. The material was peripheral blood, obtained on day 0 of AZD1222 vaccination. The gene calls are TRBV7-2 and TRBJ2-3, with D possibly TRBD2 on 6 matching bases. The sequence derives from an adult in good health. This chain's CDR3 is CASSLDGLYTDTQYF. In nucleotides, the CDR3 is TGTGCCAGCAGCTTAGACGGACTATACACAGATACGCAGTATTTT. The variable domain in full, completed from reference TRBV7-2 and TRBJ2-3, reads GAGVSQSPSNKVTEKGKDVELRCDPISGHTALYWYRQSLGQGLEFLIYFQGNSAPDKSGLPSDRFSAERTGGSVSTLTIQRTQQEDSAVYLCASSLDGLYTDTQYFGPGTRLTVL.